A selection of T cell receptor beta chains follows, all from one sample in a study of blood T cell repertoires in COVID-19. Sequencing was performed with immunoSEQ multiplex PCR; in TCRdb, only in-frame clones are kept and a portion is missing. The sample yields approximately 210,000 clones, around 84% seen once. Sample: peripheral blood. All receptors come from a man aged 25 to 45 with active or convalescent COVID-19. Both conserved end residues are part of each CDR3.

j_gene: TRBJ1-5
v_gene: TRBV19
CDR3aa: CASSISQARLPQHF

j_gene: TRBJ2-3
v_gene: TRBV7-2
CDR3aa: CASSSEYSTDTQYF

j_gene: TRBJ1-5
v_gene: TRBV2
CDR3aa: CASSGRGRDLMVRPQHF

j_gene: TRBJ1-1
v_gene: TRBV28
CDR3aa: CASGGGENTEAFF

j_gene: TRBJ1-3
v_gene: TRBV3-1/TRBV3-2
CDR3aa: CASSYRGPGNTIYF

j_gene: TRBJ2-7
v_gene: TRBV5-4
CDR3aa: CASSPGGYEQYF

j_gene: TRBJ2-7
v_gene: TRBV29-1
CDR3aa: CSATTGYGSYEQYF

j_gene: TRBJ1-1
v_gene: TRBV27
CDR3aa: CASSLWGPNTEAFF

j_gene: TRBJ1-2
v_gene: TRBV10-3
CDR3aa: CAISESAGALGYTF

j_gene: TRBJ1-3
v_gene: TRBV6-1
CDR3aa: CASSELGAGGRNTIYF

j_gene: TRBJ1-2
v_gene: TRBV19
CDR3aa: CASSIDYPAANGYTF

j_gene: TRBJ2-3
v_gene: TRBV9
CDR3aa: CASSSPGDYLNTDTQYF

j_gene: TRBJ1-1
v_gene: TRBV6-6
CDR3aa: CASSRGLADTEAFF

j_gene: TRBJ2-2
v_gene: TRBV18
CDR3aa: CASSPQGRTGELFF

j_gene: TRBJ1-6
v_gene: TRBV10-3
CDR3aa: CAISGQYNSPLHF

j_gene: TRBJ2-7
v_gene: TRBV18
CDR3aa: CASSPKTWFNSSYEQYF

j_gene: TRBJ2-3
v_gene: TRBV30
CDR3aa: CAWRWGSGGTDTQYF

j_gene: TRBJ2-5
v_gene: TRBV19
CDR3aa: CASSIRGGHETQYF

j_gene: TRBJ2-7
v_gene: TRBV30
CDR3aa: CACSPPGQVLEQYF

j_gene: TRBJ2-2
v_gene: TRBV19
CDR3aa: CASISLHAGDGNGELFF

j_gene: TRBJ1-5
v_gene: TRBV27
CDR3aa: CASSGLGTGIIQPQHF

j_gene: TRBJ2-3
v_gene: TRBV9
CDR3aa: CASSLRTGGDTQYF

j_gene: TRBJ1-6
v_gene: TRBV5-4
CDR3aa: CASSFGQGANSPLHF

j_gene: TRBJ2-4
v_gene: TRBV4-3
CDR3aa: CASSQESTLTTGNIQYF

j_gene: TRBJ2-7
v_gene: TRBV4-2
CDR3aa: CASSPRTGTTGYEQYF

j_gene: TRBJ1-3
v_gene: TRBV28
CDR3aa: CASRPDRGSGNTIYF

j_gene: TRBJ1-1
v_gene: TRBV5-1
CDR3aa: CASSLVTLTEAFF

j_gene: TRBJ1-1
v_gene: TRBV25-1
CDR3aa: CASSPTWDTPGAFF

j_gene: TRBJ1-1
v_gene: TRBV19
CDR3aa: CASSNTGRDTEAFF

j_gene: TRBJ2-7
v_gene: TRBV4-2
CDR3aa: CASSQGTGETYEQYF

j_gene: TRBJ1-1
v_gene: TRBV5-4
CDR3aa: CASSLGRTEAFF

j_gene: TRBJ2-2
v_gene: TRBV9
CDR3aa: CASSVVPQGYTGELFF

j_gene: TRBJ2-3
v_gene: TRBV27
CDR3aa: CASSTGAWTDTQYF

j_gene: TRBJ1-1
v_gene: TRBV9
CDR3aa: CASSFRTGTEAFF

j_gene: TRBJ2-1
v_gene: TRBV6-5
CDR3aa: CASSYRGRNEQFF

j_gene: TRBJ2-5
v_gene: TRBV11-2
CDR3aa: CASSLAGGQTQYF

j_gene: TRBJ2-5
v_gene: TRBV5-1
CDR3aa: CASSPSSARETQYF

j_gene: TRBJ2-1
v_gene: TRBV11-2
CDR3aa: CASSSSGLAPYNEQFF

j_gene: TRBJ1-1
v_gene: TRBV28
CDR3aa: CASSPPRRVDTEAFF

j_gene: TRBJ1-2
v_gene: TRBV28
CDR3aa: CASTTGFGYTF

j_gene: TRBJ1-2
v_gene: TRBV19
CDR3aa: CASTQTAYGYGYTF

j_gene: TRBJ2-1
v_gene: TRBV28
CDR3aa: CASSQTVLSYNEQFF

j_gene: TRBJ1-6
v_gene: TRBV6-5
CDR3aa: CASSYRDRAYNSPLHF

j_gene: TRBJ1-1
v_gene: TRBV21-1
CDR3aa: CASSKEKGLDTEAFF

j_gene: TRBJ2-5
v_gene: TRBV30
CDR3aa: CAWSPNSFTQYF

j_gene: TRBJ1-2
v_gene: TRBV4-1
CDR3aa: CASSQVPGQGFNGYTF

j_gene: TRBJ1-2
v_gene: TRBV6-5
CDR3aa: CASSPSRGSGYTF

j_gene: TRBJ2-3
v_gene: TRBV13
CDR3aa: CASSQGGMNTQYF